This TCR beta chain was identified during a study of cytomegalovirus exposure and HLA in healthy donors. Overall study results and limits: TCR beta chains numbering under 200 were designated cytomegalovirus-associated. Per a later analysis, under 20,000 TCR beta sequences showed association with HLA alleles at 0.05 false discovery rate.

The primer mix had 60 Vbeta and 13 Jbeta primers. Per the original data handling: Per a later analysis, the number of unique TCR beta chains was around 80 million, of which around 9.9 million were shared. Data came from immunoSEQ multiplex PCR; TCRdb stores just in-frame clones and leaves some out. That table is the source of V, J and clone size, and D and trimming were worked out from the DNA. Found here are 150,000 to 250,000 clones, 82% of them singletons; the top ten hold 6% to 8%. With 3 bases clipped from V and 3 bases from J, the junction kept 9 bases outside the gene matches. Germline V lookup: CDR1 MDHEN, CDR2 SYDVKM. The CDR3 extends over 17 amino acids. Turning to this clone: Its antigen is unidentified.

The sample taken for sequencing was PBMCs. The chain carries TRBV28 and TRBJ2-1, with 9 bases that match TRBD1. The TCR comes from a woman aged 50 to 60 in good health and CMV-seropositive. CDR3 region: CASSFGTGYGLYNEQFF. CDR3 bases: TGTGCCAGCAGTTTTGGGACAGGGTATGGACTCTACAATGAGCAGTTCTTC.